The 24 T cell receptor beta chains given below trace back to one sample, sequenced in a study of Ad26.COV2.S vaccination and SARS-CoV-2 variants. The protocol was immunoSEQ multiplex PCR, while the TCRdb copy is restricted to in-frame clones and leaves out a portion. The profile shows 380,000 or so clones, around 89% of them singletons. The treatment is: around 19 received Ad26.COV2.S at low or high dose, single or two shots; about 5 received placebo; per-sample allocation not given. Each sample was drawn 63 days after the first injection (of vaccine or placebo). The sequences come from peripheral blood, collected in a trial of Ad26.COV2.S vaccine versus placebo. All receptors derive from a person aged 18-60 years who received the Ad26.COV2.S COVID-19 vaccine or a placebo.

CDR3 in DNA: TGCGCCAGCAGCTTGGACGCTGACAGGGGTTACGAGCAGTACTTC. Translating gives CASSLDADRGYEQYF. The J gene is TRBJ2-7, the V gene TRBV5-1; 8 bases are shared with TRBD1. J was trimmed by 4 bases and V by 0 bases; bases with no gene match: 6. The germline CDR1 and CDR2 sequences are SGHRS and YFSETQ. The CDR3 spans 15 residues.

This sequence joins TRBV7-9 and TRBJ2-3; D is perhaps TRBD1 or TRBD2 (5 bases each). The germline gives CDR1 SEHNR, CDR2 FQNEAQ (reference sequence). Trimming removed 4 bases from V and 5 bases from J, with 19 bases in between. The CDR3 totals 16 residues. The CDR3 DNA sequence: TGTGCCAGCAGCTCCCTCCGAGGGGTGTTGGGAGATACGCAGTATTTT. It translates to CASSSLRGVLGDTQYF.

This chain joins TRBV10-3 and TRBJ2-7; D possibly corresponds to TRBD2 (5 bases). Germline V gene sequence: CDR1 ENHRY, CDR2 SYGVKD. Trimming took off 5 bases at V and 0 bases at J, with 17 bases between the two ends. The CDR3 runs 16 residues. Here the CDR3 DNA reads TGTGCCATCAGTTCATCGTATGGACTGCCCTCCTACGAGCAGTACTTC. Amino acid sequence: CAISSSYGLPSYEQYF.

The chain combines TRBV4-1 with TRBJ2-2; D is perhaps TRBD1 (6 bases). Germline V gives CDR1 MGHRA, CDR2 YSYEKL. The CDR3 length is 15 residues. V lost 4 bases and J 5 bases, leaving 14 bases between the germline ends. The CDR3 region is CASSPQGGETGELFF. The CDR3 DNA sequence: TGCGCCAGCAGCCCCCAAGGGGGAGAGACCGGGGAGCTGTTTTTT.

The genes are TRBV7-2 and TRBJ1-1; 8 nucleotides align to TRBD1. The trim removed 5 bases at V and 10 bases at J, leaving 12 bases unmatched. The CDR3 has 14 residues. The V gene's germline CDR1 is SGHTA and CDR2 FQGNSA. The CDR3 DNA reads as TGTGCCAGCAGCCCAAGGACAGGGCGCGATGGAGCTTTCTTT. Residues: CASSPRTGRDGAFF.

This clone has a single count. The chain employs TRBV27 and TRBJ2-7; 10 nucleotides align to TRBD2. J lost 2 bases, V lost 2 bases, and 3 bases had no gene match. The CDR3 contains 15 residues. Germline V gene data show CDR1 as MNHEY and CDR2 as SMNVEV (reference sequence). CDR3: CASSLGSGGPYEQYF. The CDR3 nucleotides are TGTGCCAGCAGTTTAGGTAGCGGGGGGCCCTACGAGCAGTACTTC.

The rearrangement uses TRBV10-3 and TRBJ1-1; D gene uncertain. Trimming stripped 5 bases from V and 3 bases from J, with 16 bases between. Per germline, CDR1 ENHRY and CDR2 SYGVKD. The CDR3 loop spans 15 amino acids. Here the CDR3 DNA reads TGTGCCATCAGTTCCCGGGGAGGGCAGGACACTGAAGCTTTCTTT. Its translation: CAISSRGGQDTEAFF.

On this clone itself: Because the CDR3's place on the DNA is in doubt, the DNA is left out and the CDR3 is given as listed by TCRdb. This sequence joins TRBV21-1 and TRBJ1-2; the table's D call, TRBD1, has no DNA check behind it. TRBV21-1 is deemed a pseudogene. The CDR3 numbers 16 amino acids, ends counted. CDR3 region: CASSNWGRGNNYGYTF.

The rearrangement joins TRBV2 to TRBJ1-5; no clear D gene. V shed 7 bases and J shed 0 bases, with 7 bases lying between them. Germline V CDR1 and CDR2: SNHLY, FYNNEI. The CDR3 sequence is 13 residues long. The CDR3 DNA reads TGTGCCAGCAACACATATAGCAATCAGCCCCAGCATTTT. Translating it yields CASNTYSNQPQHF.

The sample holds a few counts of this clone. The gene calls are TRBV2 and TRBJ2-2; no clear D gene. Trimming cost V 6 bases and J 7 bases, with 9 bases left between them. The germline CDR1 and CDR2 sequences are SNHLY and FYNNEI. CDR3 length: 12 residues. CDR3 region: CASRGFDGELFF. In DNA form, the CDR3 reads TGTGCCAGCAGAGGGTTCGACGGGGAGCTGTTTTTT.

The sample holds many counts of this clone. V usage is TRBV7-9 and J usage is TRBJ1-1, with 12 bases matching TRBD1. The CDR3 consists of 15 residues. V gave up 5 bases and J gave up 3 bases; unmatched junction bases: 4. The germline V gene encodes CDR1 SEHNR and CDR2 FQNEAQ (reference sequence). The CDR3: CASSGTGGRYTEAFF. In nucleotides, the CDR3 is TGTGCCAGCAGCGGGACAGGGGGCCGGTACACTGAAGCTTTCTTT.

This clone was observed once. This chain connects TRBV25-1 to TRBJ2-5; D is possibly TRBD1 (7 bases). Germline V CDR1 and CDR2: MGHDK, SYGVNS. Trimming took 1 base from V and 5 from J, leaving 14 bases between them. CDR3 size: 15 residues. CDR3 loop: CASSEWAGGTETQYF. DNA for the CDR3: TGTGCCAGCAGTGAATGGGCAGGGGGGACGGAGACCCAGTACTTC.

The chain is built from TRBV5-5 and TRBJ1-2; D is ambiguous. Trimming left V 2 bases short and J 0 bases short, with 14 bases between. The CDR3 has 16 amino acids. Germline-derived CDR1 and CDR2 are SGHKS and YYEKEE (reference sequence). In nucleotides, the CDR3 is TGTGCCAGCAGCTTTGGTACATATCTCGCTAACTATGGCTACACCTTC. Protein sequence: CASSFGTYLANYGYTF. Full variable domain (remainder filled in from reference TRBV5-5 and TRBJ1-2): DAGVTQSPTHLIKTRGQQVTLRCSPISGHKSVSWYQQVLGQGPQFIFQYYEKEERGRGNFPDRFSARQFPNYSSELNVNALLLGDSALYLCASSFGTYLANYGYTFGSGTRLTVV.

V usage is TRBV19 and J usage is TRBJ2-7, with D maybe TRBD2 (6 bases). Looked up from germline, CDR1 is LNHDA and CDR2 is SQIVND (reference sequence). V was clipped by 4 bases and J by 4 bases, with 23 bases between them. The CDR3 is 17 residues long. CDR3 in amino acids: CASSTVGFGSGVYEQYF. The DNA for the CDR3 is TGTGCCAGTAGTACTGTGGGGTTCGGTAGCGGAGTTTACGAGCAGTACTTC.

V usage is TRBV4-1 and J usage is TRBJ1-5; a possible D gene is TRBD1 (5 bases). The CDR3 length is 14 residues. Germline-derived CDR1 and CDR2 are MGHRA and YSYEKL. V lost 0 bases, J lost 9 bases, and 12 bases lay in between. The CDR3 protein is CASSQEARGSPQHF. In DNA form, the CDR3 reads TGCGCCAGCAGCCAAGAGGCCCGGGGCTCGCCCCAGCATTTT.

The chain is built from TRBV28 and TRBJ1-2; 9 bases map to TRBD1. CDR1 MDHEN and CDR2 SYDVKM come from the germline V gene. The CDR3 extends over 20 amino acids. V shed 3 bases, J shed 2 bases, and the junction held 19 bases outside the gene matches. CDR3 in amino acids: CASSFVPPSLRQGENYGYTF. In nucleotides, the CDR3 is TGTGCCAGCAGTTTCGTCCCACCCTCCCTCCGACAGGGGGAAAACTATGGCTACACCTTC.

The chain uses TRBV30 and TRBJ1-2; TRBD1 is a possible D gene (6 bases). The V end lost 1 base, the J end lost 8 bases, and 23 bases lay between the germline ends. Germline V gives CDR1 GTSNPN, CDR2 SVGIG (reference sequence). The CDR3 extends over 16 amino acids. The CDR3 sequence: CAWSGALGQIKGGYTF. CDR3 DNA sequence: TGTGCCTGGAGTGGCGCCCTAGGACAGATTAAGGGCGGCTACACCTTC.

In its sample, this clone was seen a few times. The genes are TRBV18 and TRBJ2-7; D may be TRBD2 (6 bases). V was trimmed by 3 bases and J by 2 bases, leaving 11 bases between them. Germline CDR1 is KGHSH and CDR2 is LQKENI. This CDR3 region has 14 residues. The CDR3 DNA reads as TGTGCCAGCTCACCTCCCGGGACTGCCTACGAGCAGTACTTC. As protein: CASSPPGTAYEQYF.

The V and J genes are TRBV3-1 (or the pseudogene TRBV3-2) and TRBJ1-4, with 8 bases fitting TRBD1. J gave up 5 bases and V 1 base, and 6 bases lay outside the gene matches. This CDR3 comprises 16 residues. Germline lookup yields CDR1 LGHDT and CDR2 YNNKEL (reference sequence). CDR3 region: CASSQVSRTGNEKLFF. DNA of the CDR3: TGTGCCAGCAGCCAAGTTTCACGGACAGGGAATGAAAAACTGTTTTTT.

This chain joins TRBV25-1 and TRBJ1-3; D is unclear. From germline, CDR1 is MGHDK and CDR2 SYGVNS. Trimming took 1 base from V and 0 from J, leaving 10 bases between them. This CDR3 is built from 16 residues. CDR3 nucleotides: TGTGCCAGCAGTGAATGGGCTGCTAGCTCTGGAAACACCATATATTTT. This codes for CASSEWAASSGNTIYF.

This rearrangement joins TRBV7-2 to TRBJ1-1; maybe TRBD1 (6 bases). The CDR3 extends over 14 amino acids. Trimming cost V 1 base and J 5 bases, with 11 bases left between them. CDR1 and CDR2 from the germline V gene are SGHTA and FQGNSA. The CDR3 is CASSLVTGLTEAFF. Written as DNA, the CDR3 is TGTGCCAGCAGCTTAGTTACAGGGTTAACTGAAGCTTTCTTT.

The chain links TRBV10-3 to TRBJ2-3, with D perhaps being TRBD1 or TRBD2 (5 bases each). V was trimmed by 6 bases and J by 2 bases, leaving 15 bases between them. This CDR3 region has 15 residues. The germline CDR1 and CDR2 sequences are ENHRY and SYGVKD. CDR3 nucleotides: TGTGCCATCAGCGAGGGGATCACCGTCACAGATACGCAGTATTTT. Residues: CAISEGITVTDTQYF.

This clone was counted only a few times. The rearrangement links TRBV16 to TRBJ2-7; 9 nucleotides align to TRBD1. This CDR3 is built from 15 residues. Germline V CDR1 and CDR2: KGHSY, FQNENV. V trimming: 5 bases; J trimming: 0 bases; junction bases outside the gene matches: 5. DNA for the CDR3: TGTGCCAGCAGCTGGGGACAGGGATACTCCTACGAGCAGTACTTC. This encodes CASSWGQGYSYEQYF.

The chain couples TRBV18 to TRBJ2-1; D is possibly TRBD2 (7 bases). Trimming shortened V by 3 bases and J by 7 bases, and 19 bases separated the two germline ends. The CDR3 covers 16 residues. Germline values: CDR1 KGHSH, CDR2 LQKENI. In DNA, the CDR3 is TGTGCCAGCTCACCGGCGCTAGCGGAGGGGGAGAATGAGCAGTTCTTC. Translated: CASSPALAEGENEQFF.